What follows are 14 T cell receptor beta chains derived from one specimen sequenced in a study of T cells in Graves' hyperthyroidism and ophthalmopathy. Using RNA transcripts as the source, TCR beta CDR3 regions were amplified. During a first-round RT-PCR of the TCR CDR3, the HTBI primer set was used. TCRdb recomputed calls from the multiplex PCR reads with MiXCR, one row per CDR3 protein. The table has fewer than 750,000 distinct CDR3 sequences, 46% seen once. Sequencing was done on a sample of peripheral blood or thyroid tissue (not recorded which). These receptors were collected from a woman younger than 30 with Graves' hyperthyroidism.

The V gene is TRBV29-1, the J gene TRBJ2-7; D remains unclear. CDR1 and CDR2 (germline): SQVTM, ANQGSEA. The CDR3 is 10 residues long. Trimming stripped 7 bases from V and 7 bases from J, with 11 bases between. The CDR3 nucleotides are TGCAGCGCAACCTACAATGAGCAGTACTTC. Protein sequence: CSATYNEQYF.

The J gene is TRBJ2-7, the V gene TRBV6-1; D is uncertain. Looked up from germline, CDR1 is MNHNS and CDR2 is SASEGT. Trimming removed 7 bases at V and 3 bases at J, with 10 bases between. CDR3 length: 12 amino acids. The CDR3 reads CASKERVYEQYF. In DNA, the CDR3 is TGTGCCAGCAAGGAGCGAGTCTACGAGCAGTACTTC.

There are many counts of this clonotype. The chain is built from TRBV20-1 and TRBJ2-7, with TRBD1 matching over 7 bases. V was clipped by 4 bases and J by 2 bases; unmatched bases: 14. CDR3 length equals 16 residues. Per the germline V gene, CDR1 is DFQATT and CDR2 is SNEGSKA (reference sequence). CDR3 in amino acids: CSAKDRIRTLAYEQYF. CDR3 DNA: TGCAGTGCTAAGGACAGGATCAGGACTCTAGCCTACGAGCAGTACTTC.

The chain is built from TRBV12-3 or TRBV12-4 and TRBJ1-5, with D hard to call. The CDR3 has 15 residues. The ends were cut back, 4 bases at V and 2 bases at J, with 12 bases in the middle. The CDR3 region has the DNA TGTGCCAGCAGTTACAGAGCACTTGGCAATCAGCCCCAGCATTTT. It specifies CASSYRALGNQPQHF.

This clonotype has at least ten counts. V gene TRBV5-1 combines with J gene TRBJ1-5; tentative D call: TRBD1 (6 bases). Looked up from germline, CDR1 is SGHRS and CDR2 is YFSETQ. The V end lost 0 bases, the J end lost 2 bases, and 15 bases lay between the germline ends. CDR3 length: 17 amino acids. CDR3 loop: CASSLGVGAAGNQPQHF. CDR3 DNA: TGCGCCAGCAGCTTGGGAGTGGGGGCGGCGGGCAATCAGCCCCAGCATTTT.

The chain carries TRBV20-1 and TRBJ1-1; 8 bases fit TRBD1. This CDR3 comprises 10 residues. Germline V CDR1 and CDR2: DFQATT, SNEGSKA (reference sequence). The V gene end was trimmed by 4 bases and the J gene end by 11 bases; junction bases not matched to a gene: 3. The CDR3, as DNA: TGCAGTGCTAAGGGACAGGAGGCTTTCTTT. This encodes CSAKGQEAFF.

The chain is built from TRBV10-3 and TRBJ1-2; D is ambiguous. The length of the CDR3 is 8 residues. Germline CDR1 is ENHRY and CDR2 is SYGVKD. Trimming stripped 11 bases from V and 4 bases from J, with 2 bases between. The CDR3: CAFYGYTF. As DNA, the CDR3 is TGTGCCTTCTATGGCTACACCTTC.

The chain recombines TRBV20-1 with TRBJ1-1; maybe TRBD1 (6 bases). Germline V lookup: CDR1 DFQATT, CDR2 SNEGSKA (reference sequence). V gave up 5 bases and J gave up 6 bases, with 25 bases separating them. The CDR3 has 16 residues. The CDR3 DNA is TGCAGTGCTCCCGGACGGAAAGGGGGGAGCCTACCTGAAGCTTTCTTT. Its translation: CSAPGRKGGSLPEAFF.

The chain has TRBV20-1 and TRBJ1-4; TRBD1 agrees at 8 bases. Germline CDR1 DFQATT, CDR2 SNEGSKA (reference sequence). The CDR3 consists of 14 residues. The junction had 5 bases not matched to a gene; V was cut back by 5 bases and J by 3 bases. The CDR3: CSAPGTGPNEKLFF. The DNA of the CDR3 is TGCAGTGCTCCCGGGACAGGACCTAATGAAAAACTGTTTTTT.

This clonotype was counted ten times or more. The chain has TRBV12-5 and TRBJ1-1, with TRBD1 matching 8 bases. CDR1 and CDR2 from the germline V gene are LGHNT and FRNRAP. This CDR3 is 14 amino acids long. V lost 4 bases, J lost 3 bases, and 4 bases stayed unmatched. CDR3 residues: CASGSGGLYTEAFF. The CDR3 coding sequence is TGTGCTAGTGGTTCAGGGGGCCTATACACTGAAGCTTTCTTT.

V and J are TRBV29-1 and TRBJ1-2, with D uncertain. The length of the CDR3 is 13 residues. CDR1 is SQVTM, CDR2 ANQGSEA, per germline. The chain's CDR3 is CSDPHTGHYGYTF. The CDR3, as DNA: TGCAGTGATCCGCACACCGGGCACTATGGCTACACCTTC.

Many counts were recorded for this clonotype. CDR3 in amino acids: CSAPGQGFTDTQYF. The CDR3, as DNA: TGCAGCGCCCCGGGACAGGGTTTCACAGATACGCAGTATTTT. V gene TRBV29-1 combines with J gene TRBJ2-3; 9 bases are a match to TRBD1. Trimming cost V 7 bases and J 2 bases; bases outside gene matches: 7. In germline, CDR1 is SQVTM, CDR2 ANQGSEA. The CDR3 is 14 residues long.

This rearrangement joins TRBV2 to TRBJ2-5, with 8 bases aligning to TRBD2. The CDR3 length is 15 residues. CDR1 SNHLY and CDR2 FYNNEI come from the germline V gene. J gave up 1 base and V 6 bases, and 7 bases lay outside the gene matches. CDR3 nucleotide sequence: TGTGCCAGCAGCCTTCCCGGGACTAGCCAAGAGACCCAGTACTTC. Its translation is CASSLPGTSQETQYF.

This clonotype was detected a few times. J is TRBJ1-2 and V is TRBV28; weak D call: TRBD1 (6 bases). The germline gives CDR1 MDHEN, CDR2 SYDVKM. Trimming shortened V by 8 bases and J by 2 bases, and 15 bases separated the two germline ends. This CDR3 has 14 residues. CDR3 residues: CASRYNTGNYGYTF. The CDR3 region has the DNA TGTGCCAGCCGATACAATACAGGGAACTATGGCTACACCTTC.